Given below is one T cell receptor beta chain in context. PCR used 60 Vbeta primers and 13 Jbeta primers. Here immunoSEQ multiplex PCR was the method, and the copy in TCRdb shows in-frame clones only, minus some. The data show 150,000 to 200,000 clones, roughly 86% seen once. The data were taken from a study of cytomegalovirus exposure and HLA in healthy donors. The receptor's source is a girl aged 10 to 17 in good health and CMV-seropositive. The specimen sequenced was PBMCs.

CDR3: CASSGRDRYEQYF. CDR3 nucleotides: TGTGCCAGCAGCGGCCGGGACAGGTACGAGCAGTACTTC. V usage is TRBV5-4 and J usage is TRBJ2-7; 8 nucleotides agree with TRBD1. From germline, CDR1 is SGHNT and CDR2 YYREEE (reference sequence). The CDR3 has 13 amino acids. Trimming removed 4 bases from V and 4 bases from J; junction bases left unmatched: 4.